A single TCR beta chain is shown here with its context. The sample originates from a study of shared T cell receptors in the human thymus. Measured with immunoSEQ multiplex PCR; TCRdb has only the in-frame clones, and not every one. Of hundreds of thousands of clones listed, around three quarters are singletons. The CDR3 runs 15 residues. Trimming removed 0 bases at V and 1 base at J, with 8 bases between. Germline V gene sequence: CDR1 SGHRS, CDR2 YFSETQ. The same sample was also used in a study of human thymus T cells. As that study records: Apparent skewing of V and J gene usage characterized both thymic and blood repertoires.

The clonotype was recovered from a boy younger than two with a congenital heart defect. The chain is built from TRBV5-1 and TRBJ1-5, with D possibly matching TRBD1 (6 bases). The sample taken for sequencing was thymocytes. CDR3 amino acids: CASSLDRASNQPQHF. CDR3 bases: TGCGCCAGCAGCTTGGACAGGGCGAGCAATCAGCCCCAGCATTTT.